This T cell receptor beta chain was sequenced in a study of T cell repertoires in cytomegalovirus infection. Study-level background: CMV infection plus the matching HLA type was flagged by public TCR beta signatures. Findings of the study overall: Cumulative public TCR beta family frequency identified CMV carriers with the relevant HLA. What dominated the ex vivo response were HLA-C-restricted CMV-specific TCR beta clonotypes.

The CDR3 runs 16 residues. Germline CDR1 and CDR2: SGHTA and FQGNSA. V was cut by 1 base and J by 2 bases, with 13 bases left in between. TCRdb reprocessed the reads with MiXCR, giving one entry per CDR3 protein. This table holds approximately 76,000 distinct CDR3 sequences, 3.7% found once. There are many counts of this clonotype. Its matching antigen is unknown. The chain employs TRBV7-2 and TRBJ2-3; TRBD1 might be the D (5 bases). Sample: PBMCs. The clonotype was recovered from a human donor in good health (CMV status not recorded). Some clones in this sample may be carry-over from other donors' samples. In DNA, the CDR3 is TGTGCCAGCAGCTTAGGGCAGGGCGCTTACACAGATACGCAGTATTTT. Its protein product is CASSLGQGAYTDTQYF.